The 5 T cell receptor beta chains below were found in one sample sequenced in a study of T cell repertoires in cytomegalovirus infection (dated by TCRdb to the late 2010s). Sequenced on an Illumina HiSeq 1500. TCRdb trimmed public reads at Q25 via fastp, called clones via MiXCR and kept in-frame beta chains. Rows are combined by CDR3 protein, so each entry shows the most common genes and DNA. This sample comprises approximately 70,000 distinct CDR3 sequences, 20% to 25% of them detected only once. Approximately 68% of the sample goes to the ten largest clones. The treatment or condition tag for this specimen amounts to: in vitro stimulation with specific CMV peptide epitopes to enrich CMV-specific T cells. Their cognate antigens are unknown. Source: CD8+ T cells from cultured PBMCs, taken from culture after CMV antigen stimulation. All receptors derive from a human donor in good health (CMV status not recorded). Some clones in this sample may be carry-over from other donors' samples.

Comment on this clonotype: A single base separates this from a much larger clone, so it may be a read error. In DNA, the CDR3 is TGTGCCAGCAGCTTAGGGGAGGGAAACACCATATATTTT. Protein: CASSLGEGNTIYF. J is TRBJ1-3 and V is TRBV7-8; D call uncertain. V shed 1 base and J shed 4 bases, with 5 bases lying between them. This CDR3 contains 13 residues. CDR1 is SGHVS, CDR2 FQNEAQ, per germline.

The chain uses TRBV28 and TRBJ1-5, with D unresolved. V was pared by 10 bases and J by 0 bases, with 10 bases between. The germline V gene has CDR1 MDHEN and CDR2 SYDVKM. The CDR3 length is 13 residues. The CDR3 DNA reads TGTGCCACCGGGGTCTATAGCAATCAGCCCCAGCATTTT. Translating gives CATGVYSNQPQHF.

The genes are TRBV7-8 and TRBJ2-1, with TRBD1 matching over 8 bases. CDR3 length: 15 amino acids. From germline, CDR1 is SGHVS and CDR2 FQNEAQ. V was clipped by 4 bases and J by 8 bases; unmatched bases: 10. CDR3 DNA: TGTGCCAGCAGCTCCAGGACAGGGTCAAACCATGAGCAGTTCTTC. Protein: CASSSRTGSNHEQFF.

The chain joins TRBV11-2 to TRBJ1-1, with a weak D call TRBD1 (5 bases). The CDR3 spans 12 residues. V was pared by 3 bases and J by 10 bases, with 12 bases between. CDR1 and CDR2 (germline): SGHAT, FQNNGV. For the CDR3, the DNA is TGTGCCAGCAGCTTTTCGGCGGGGGGAGCTTTCTTT. Translating gives CASSFSAGGAFF.

This clonotype was detected only a few times. V gene TRBV7-9 combines with J gene TRBJ2-7; D gene uncertain. There are 14 residues in the CDR3. V was trimmed by 4 bases and J by 2 bases, leaving 12 bases between them. Germline-derived CDR1 and CDR2 are SEHNR and FQNEAQ (reference sequence). CDR3 protein: CASSSRKSAYEQYF. The CDR3 bases are TGTGCCAGCAGCTCCCGGAAGAGTGCCTACGAGCAGTACTTC.